This TCR beta chain emerged from a study of CXCR3-negative and CXCR3-positive naive CD8 T cells. UMI labels and 5' RACE were used to prepare the TRB cDNA libraries. TCRdb reprocessed the 5' RACE reads and reports one entry per CDR3 protein, with no DNA. The sample shows 95,000 to 100,000 distinct CDR3 sequences, and approximately 1.1% sits with its ten largest clones. Triplicate sorting captured around 300,000 cells each from every CD8+ T cell subset. Naive CD8+ T lymphocytes were specified as CD45RO-CCR7+CD27+CD95-. With regard to this clonotype: Its antigen remains unknown.

The study, taken as a whole, reports: Memory CD8+ cells showed much lower diversity, while both naive subsets displayed comparably high diversity. Naive CXCR3-positive cells had TRB CDR3s more hydrophobic than those of CXCR3-negative naive cells.

Specimen: naive CXCR3+ CD8+ T cells from blood. Subset noted: CD45RO-CCR7+CD27+CD95- naive CD8+ T cells expressing CXCR3 (TNR3+). This TCR was recovered from a human donor in good health. Some clones in this sample may be carry-over from other donors' samples.

CDR3 protein: CASIPTRPYEQYF. V is TRBV21-1 and J is TRBJ2-7. TRBV21-1 is shown as a pseudogene. This CDR3 spans 13 amino acids.